This passage covers 18 T cell receptor beta chains from one sample sequenced in a study of cytomegalovirus exposure and HLA in healthy donors (dated by TCRdb to the late 2010s). Receptor libraries were prepared by the immunoSEQ multiplex PCR assay. A mixture of 60 forward primers for TCR Vbeta segments and 13 reverse primers for TCR Jbeta segments was used in the multiplex PCR. In TCRdb, the immuneACCESS table is reduced to in-frame sequences with V and J assigned. These tables do not hold every clone; where another copy was compared, an unresolved V gene accounts for under half, and the others remain unexplained. The sample table shows around 200,000 clones, and around four fifths are seen once. The top ten hold about 3.1% of the sample. Input material: PBMCs. The source is a female donor in good health and CMV-seronegative.

The genes are TRBV28 and TRBJ1-3; possibly TRBD1 for D (5 bases). Germline CDR1 reads MDHEN; CDR2 reads SYDVKM. CDR3 length: 16 residues. Trimming took 5 bases from V and 4 from J, leaving 18 bases between them. CDR3 DNA sequence: TGTGCCAGCAGTGCCCCCGGTCGGGGGTCAGGAAACACCATATATTTT. Residues: CASSAPGRGSGNTIYF.

The chain links TRBV5-1 to TRBJ2-7, with D perhaps TRBD2 (5 bases). The CDR3 runs 17 residues. Germline-derived CDR1 and CDR2 are SGHRS and YFSETQ. The ends were cut back, 4 bases at V and 7 bases at J, with 27 bases in the middle. The CDR3 DNA sequence: TGCGCCAGCAGCGACCGCGTTAGTGATAGCGCATCCCGGGAGCAGTACTTC. Translation gives CASSDRVSDSASREQYF.

This clone was recorded once. The chain combines TRBV25-1 with TRBJ2-1; 11 positions agree with TRBD2. Losses at the gene ends were 0 bases for V and 4 bases for J; bases not matched to a gene: 8. The CDR3 runs 18 residues. Per germline, CDR1 MGHDK and CDR2 SYGVNS. CDR3 sequence (DNA): TGTGCCAGCAGTGAATATGCCTCGGGACTAGCGGAGTACAATGAGCAGTTCTTC. Its translation is CASSEYASGLAEYNEQFF. The whole variable domain, filled in from reference TRBV25-1 and TRBJ2-1, reads EADIYQTPRYLVIGTGKKITLECSQTMGHDKMYWYQQDPGMELHLIHYSYGVNSTEKGDLSSESTVSRIRTEHFPLTLESARPSHTSQYLCASSEYASGLAEYNEQFFGPGTRLTVL.

This clone was counted once. The same CDR3 also results from other DNA sequences found in this sample. CDR3 sequence (DNA): TGTGCCAGCAGTCTCGACAGGGGGCGAGAGACCCAGTACTTC. Translating it yields CASSLDRGRETQYF. The chain carries TRBV28 and TRBJ2-5; 10 nucleotides match TRBD1. After removal of 5 bases from V and 4 bases from J, the junction contained 4 bases not matched to a gene. Germline V gene data show CDR1 as MDHEN and CDR2 as SYDVKM. The CDR3 runs to 14 residues.

The rearrangement links TRBV6-5 to TRBJ1-6; 8 bases match TRBD1. Losses at the gene ends were 6 bases for V and 7 bases for J; bases not matched to a gene: 5. CDR1 MNHEY and CDR2 SVGAGI come from the germline V gene. The CDR3 is 14 residues long. The CDR3 DNA sequence: TGTGCCAGCAGCCCCGACAGGGGAAATTCACCCCTCCACTTT. Protein sequence: CASSPDRGNSPLHF.

The rearrangement uses TRBV11-2 and TRBJ2-5; 7 nucleotides line up with TRBD1. Germline CDR1 and CDR2: SGHAT and FQNNGV. The J segment lost 2 bases and the V segment lost 0 bases, leaving 9 bases of the junction unmatched. The CDR3 spans 17 residues. The CDR3 DNA sequence: TGTGCCAGCAGCTTAGATCGGGACAGTTTCCGGCAAGAGACCCAGTACTTC. Its protein is CASSLDRDSFRQETQYF.

This clone was observed a few times. V gene TRBV25-1 combines with J gene TRBJ2-3; D is uncertain. The CDR3 extends over 13 amino acids. Germline CDR1 reads MGHDK; CDR2 reads SYGVNS. V shed 0 bases and J shed 9 bases, with 10 bases lying between them. CDR3 in amino acids: CASSEYAFPTQYF. CDR3 bases: TGTGCCAGCAGTGAATATGCGTTCCCGACGCAGTATTTT. Drawing the rest from reference TRBV25-1 and TRBJ2-3, the complete variable domain is EADIYQTPRYLVIGTGKKITLECSQTMGHDKMYWYQQDPGMELHLIHYSYGVNSTEKGDLSSESTVSRIRTEHFPLTLESARPSHTSQYLCASSEYAFPTQYFGPGTRLTVL.

The V and J genes are TRBV7-9 and TRBJ2-2; 13 nucleotides match TRBD2. V was clipped by 2 bases and J by 7 bases; unmatched bases: 7. Germline CDR1 SEHNR, CDR2 FQNEAQ (reference sequence). This CDR3 contains 17 residues. CDR3 loop: CASSLSTSGRAVGELFF. The DNA for the CDR3 is TGTGCCAGCAGCTTAAGTACTAGCGGGAGGGCCGTCGGGGAGCTGTTTTTT.

The rearrangement uses TRBV9 and TRBJ1-4; D remains unclear. The germline CDR1 and CDR2 sequences are SGDLS and YYNGEE. The CDR3 contains 17 residues. The V end was cut by 4 bases, the J end by 0 bases, with 16 bases between. For the CDR3, the DNA is TGTGCCAGCAGCCCCCGGAACTACGACCCAACTAATGAAAAACTGTTTTTT. This sequence encodes CASSPRNYDPTNEKLFF.

The CDR3, as DNA: TGCAGCGTCAGGACAGGGGCCTTCCAGCCCCAGCATTTT. Its translation is CSVRTGAFQPQHF. The chain is built from TRBV29-1 and TRBJ1-5; 9 positions agree with TRBD1. Germline CDR1 and CDR2: SQVTM and ANQGSEA. CDR3 length: 13 amino acids. After removal of 6 bases from V and 7 bases from J, the junction contained 7 bases not matched to a gene.

This sequence joins TRBV6-7 and TRBJ2-2, with 11 bases aligning to TRBD2. TRBV6-7 is known as an ORF, though its function is uncertain. J was trimmed by 4 bases and V by 6 bases; bases with no gene match: 7. This CDR3 is 16 amino acids long. The CDR3 DNA is TGTGCCAGCAGATCCCGACTAGCGGGAATCACCGGGGAGCTGTTTTTT. It yields the protein CASRSRLAGITGELFF.

This chain uses TRBV29-1 with TRBJ1-1; 10 positions match TRBD1. V shed 7 bases, J shed 3 bases, and the junction held 5 bases outside the gene matches. This CDR3 is built from 13 residues. Germline assignment: CDR1 SQVTM and CDR2 ANQGSEA. Written as DNA, the CDR3 is TGCAGCGGTACGACAGGGGGCTACACTGAAGCTTTCTTT. It specifies CSGTTGGYTEAFF.

This chain connects TRBV4-3 to TRBJ1-3, with 9 bases that match TRBD1. CDR3 size: 15 residues. The V and J ends lost 4 bases and 3 bases, in that order; junction bases with no gene match: 4. Germline CDR1 LGHNA, CDR2 YSLEER. CDR3 region: CASSPGQGYGNTIYF. The CDR3 DNA follows: TGCGCCAGCAGCCCCGGACAGGGGTATGGAAACACCATATATTTT.

The chain has TRBV28 and TRBJ2-7; D may be TRBD1 (6 bases). This CDR3 region has 16 residues. V was trimmed by 5 bases and J by 3 bases, leaving 20 bases between them. CDR1 is MDHEN, CDR2 SYDVKM, per germline. The CDR3 nucleotides are TGTGCCAGCAGTCCTCCTCGGACAGCGACCTACTACGAGCAGTACTTC. As protein: CASSPPRTATYYEQYF.

There are a few counts of this clone. The chain joins TRBV19 to TRBJ2-5; TRBD1 aligns across 7 bases. Per the germline V gene, CDR1 is LNHDA and CDR2 is SQIVND (reference sequence). The CDR3 consists of 16 residues. V was pared by 3 bases and J by 2 bases, with 9 bases of the junction left unmatched. This CDR3 is CASSMPGQSLQETQYF. The CDR3 DNA reads as TGTGCCAGTAGTATGCCGGGACAGTCACTGCAAGAGACCCAGTACTTC.

This clone occurred a few times. This chain links TRBV7-2 with TRBJ1-2; the match to TRBD1 covers 10 bases. The CDR3 sequence is 13 residues long. Germline trimming cut 2 bases from V and 13 bases from J; bases unmatched to any gene: 7. In germline, CDR1 is SGHTA, CDR2 FQGNSA. The chain's CDR3 is CASSLRDRGRGTF. In DNA, the CDR3 is TGTGCCAGCAGCTTACGCGACAGGGGGCGCGGCACCTTC.

V usage is TRBV5-5 and J usage is TRBJ1-2; 10 bases fit TRBD1. The CDR3 totals 15 residues. V lost 4 bases to trimming and J lost 3 bases; unmatched junction nucleotides: 6. Germline CDR1 is SGHKS and CDR2 is YYEKEE (reference sequence). The CDR3 DNA is TGTGCCAGCAGCGTCCGGGACAGGGGATACTATGGCTACACCTTC. Translating it yields CASSVRDRGYYGYTF.

The chain is built from TRBV2 and TRBJ1-2, with D possibly matching TRBD1 (5 bases). The CDR3 spans 17 residues. V lost 3 bases, J lost 4 bases, and 21 bases lay in between. Germline loops: CDR1 SNHLY, CDR2 FYNNEI. CDR3 residues: CASSDPVGEGTSYGYTF. The CDR3 DNA reads as TGTGCCAGCAGTGACCCGGTCGGGGAGGGGACTAGCTATGGCTACACCTTC.